These 20 T cell receptor beta chains share one sample of origin, sequenced in a study of spatial heterogeneity in lung cancer. Study-wide points: One measure, the expanded intratumoral alpha and beta TCR count, tracked tumor mutation counts.

TCRdb itself ran the 5' RACE reads through MiXCR, one entry per CDR3 protein. Altogether approximately 3,800 distinct CDR3 sequences are present, over 6% being singletons, with the ten largest covering approximately 20%. As to time point: sample taken at primary tumor resection. These receptors are not linked to any known antigen. This specimen was lung tumor tissue, taken at surgery. All receptors derive from a male donor with early-stage non-small cell lung cancer.

In its sample, this clonotype was seen many times. A library made for alpha chains picked up this beta chain off target, so its size means little. J is TRBJ1-6 and V is TRBV14; TRBD1 matches 11 bases. Looked up from germline, CDR1 is SGHDN and CDR2 is FVKESK. With 4 bases clipped from V and 4 bases from J, the junction kept 6 bases outside the gene matches. The CDR3 extends over 17 amino acids. CDR3 residues: CASSLRTGGPYNSPLHF. The CDR3 DNA reads TGTGCCAGCAGCCTTCGGACAGGGGGCCCTTATAATTCACCCCTCCACTTT.

By its share, this clonotype is medium-sized. Little can be read into the size of this beta chain, an off-target read in a library designed for alpha chains. The chain has TRBV28 and TRBJ1-2; D remains unclear. In germline, CDR1 is MDHEN, CDR2 SYDVKM. The CDR3 runs to 14 residues. The V end was cut by 3 bases, the J end by 8 bases, with 16 bases between. As DNA, the CDR3 is TGTGCCAGCAGTTTTACCACGGACGGCAACGGCTACACCTTC. Translated: CASSFTTDGNGYTF.

This clonotype showed up just a few times. For a library built for alpha chains, this beta chain is a stray read; little rests on its size. The rearrangement links TRBV7-2 to TRBJ1-1; D is undetermined. V gave up 5 bases and J gave up 9 bases, with 16 bases separating them. The germline V gene encodes CDR1 SGHTA and CDR2 FQGNSA. CDR3 length: 13 amino acids. CDR3 sequence: CASSPTASVKAFF. The CDR3 DNA is TGTGCCAGCAGCCCGACGGCCAGCGTGAAAGCTTTCTTT.

This clonotype is termed medium-sized (0.01 to 0.1%). For a library built for alpha chains, this beta chain is a stray read; little rests on its size. The chain uses TRBV4-2 and TRBJ2-7, with D unresolved. CDR3 length: 15 residues. Germline CDR1 and CDR2: LGHNA and YNFKEQ. V shed 0 bases and J shed 4 bases, with 13 bases lying between them. The CDR3 loop reads CASSQDRQPLYEQYV. In DNA, the CDR3 is TGTGCCAGCAGCCAAGATAGGCAGCCATTATACGAGCAGTACGTC.

In its sample, this clonotype ranks as medium-sized. A library prepared for alpha chains yielded this beta chain as an off-target read; its size is of little meaning. This chain links TRBV4-3 with TRBJ1-2; 7 nucleotides line up with TRBD1. Germline CDR1 reads LGHNA; CDR2 reads YSLEER. V gave up 4 bases and J gave up 1 base; unmatched junction bases: 9. The CDR3 consists of 16 residues. The CDR3 nucleotides are TGCGCCAGCAGCCCCCAAATGACAGGGATTAACTATGGCTACACCTTC. Its translation is CASSPQMTGINYGYTF.

By its share, this clonotype is medium-sized. This beta chain represents an off-target read in a library built for alpha chains; its size is of limited meaning. The chain carries TRBV6-5 and TRBJ1-2; TRBD1 matches at 7 bases. This CDR3 is built from 11 residues. Germline V gene data show CDR1 as MNHEY and CDR2 as SVGAGI. The V segment lost 6 bases and the J segment 6 bases; nucleotides outside the gene matches: 1. CDR3 sequence (DNA): TGTGCCAGCAGCAGGGGGAATGGCTACACCTTC. Its protein product is CASSRGNGYTF.

This clonotype is medium-sized. Found in a library prepared for alpha chains, this beta chain is an off-target read, and its abundance has little meaning. This rearrangement joins TRBV7-2 to TRBJ1-3; 7 bases fit TRBD1. The J segment lost 3 bases and the V segment lost 7 bases, leaving 9 bases of the junction unmatched. This CDR3 spans 15 amino acids. Looked up from germline, CDR1 is SGHTA and CDR2 is FQGNSA. CDR3 in amino acids: CASTIGGISGNTIYF. CDR3 DNA: TGTGCCAGCACCATAGGGGGCATTAGTGGAAACACCATATATTTT.

This clonotype is labeled as medium-sized. This beta chain is an unintended read in a library built for alpha chains; its size means little. The chain has TRBV7-3 and TRBJ1-2; 12 nucleotides match TRBD1. The J segment lost 2 bases and the V segment lost 5 bases, leaving 3 bases of the junction unmatched. Per the germline V gene, CDR1 is SGHTA and CDR2 is FQGTGA. The CDR3 has 15 amino acids. CDR3 region: CASSPGQGANYGYTF. As DNA, the CDR3 is TGTGCCAGCAGCCCGGGACAGGGGGCGAACTATGGCTACACCTTC.

By sample fraction, this clonotype is large (0.1 to 1%). This beta chain represents an off-target read in a library built for alpha chains; its size is of limited meaning. The CDR3 region is CASSVGGAQELFF. The CDR3 DNA follows: TGTGCCAGCAGCGTTGGTGGGGCCCAGGAGCTGTTTTTT. The V call is TRBV9, the J call TRBJ2-2, with a weak D call TRBD1 (5 bases). CDR1 is SGDLS, CDR2 YYNGEE, per germline. V shed 2 bases and J shed 10 bases, with 12 bases lying between them. There are 13 residues in the CDR3.

This clonotype was seen at least ten times. This beta chain is off target for a library built for alpha chains, so its abundance means little. This chain uses TRBV29-1 with TRBJ2-1, with D tentatively TRBD1 (6 bases). Germline loops: CDR1 SQVTM, CDR2 ANQGSEA. V was shortened by 7 bases and J by 9 bases, with 19 bases between the two germline ends. The CDR3 length is 13 residues. The CDR3 region has the DNA TGCAGCGCTTCTGTTTCAGGGGCGGTTGAGCAGTTCTTC. It is translated as CSASVSGAVEQFF.

This clonotype is termed medium-sized. In a library made to pick up alpha chains, this beta chain is a stray read with a size that means little. The J gene is TRBJ2-4, the V gene TRBV7-9; D may be TRBD1 or TRBD2 (6 bases each). Germline CDR1 and CDR2: SEHNR and FQNEAQ (reference sequence). The CDR3 sequence is 17 residues long. Between the trimmed V and J ends, which lost 5 bases and 0 bases, there was a span of 17 bases. The DNA for the CDR3 is TGTGCCAGCAGCCAACGCGGAGGGGGGAGAGCCAAAAACATTCAGTACTTC. This sequence encodes CASSQRGGGRAKNIQYF.

This clonotype is deemed large. This beta chain is a stray sequence in a library constructed for alpha chains; its clone size is not meaningful. This chain joins TRBV6-2 or TRBV6-3 and TRBJ2-7; the match to TRBD1 covers 11 bases. This CDR3 contains 13 residues. The V and J ends lost 9 bases and 4 bases, in that order; junction bases with no gene match: 5. From germline, CDR1 is MNHEY and CDR2 SVGEGT. CDR3 nucleotide sequence: TGTGCCAGTCGGACAGGGGGCTTTTACGAGCAGTACTTC. Its protein product is CASRTGGFYEQYF.

This clonotype is medium-sized in the sample. This beta chain was picked up by a library intended for alpha chains and is off target, so its count carries little meaning. This chain joins TRBV20-1 and TRBJ1-6; 12 bases are shared with TRBD1. CDR1 and CDR2 from the germline V gene are DFQATT and SNEGSKA (reference sequence). V lost 6 bases and J lost 7; bases outside the gene matches: 16. The CDR3 is 18 amino acids. The CDR3 region is CSARRDRGLYLANSPLHF. For the CDR3, the DNA is TGCAGTGCCAGACGGGACAGGGGGCTATATCTGGCCAATTCACCCCTCCACTTT.

In its sample, this clonotype is medium-sized (0.01 to 0.1%). For a library built for alpha chains, this beta chain is a stray read; little rests on its size. The rearrangement joins TRBV7-2 to TRBJ2-7; 10 bases are a match to TRBD2. V was pared by 0 bases and J by 7 bases, with 12 bases of the junction left unmatched. Germline V gives CDR1 SGHTA, CDR2 FQGNSA. This CDR3 has 17 amino acids. CDR3 nucleotide sequence: TGTGCCAGCAGCTTAGCGCTGGCTAGCGGGAGCGGGAGAGAGCAGTACGTC. Encoded protein: CASSLALASGSGREQYV.

This clonotype was detected many times. Found in a library prepared for alpha chains, this beta chain is an off-target read, and its abundance has little meaning. CDR3: CAWSVQLAGSNEQFF. The CDR3 DNA reads TGTGCCTGGAGTGTACAGCTAGCGGGTTCTAATGAGCAGTTCTTC. The chain employs TRBV30 and TRBJ2-1; 8 positions match TRBD2. With V trimmed by 0 bases and J by 7 bases, 8 bases remained unmatched. The CDR3 consists of 15 residues. The germline gives CDR1 GTSNPN, CDR2 SVGIG (reference sequence).

By sample share, this clonotype is medium-sized. With the library built for alpha chains, this beta chain is off target and its frequency is not meaningful. V is TRBV29-1 and J is TRBJ2-2; TRBD1 agrees at 9 bases. V was pared by 5 bases and J by 3 bases, with 4 bases of the junction left unmatched. Germline values: CDR1 SQVTM, CDR2 ANQGSEA. The CDR3 covers 14 residues. CDR3 DNA: TGCAGCGTTACAGGGGGCACGGACACCGGGGAGCTGTTTTTT. This translates into CSVTGGTDTGELFF.

This clonotype is judged medium-sized. Because this beta chain is a stray read in a library intended to capture alpha chains, its abundance should not be given much weight. This chain links TRBV27 with TRBJ2-6, with 7 nucleotides matching TRBD1. Germline CDR1 is MNHEY and CDR2 is SMNVEV (reference sequence). Trimming removed 3 bases from V and 1 base from J; junction bases left unmatched: 12. The CDR3 contains 19 residues. The CDR3 DNA is TGTGCCAGCAGTTTTTTTCCGGGACAGCTGGCTTCTGGGGCCAACGTCCTGACTTTC. Encoded protein: CASSFFPGQLASGANVLTF.

By its share, this clonotype is medium-sized. This beta chain represents an off-target read in a library built for alpha chains; its size is of limited meaning. The rearrangement links TRBV11-3 to TRBJ2-1; 7 bases are a match to TRBD2. Trimming removed 1 base from V and 5 bases from J; junction bases left unmatched: 5. The germline CDR1 and CDR2 sequences are SGHNT and YENEEA. The CDR3 is 15 residues long. The CDR3 loop reads CASSLAGGINNEQFF. As DNA, the CDR3 is TGTGCCAGCAGCTTAGCGGGAGGAATAAACAATGAGCAGTTCTTC.

This clonotype ranks as medium-sized. Being off target in a library aimed at alpha chains, this beta chain has a size of little meaning. This rearrangement joins TRBV12-3 or TRBV12-4 to TRBJ1-1; D is unclear. V was trimmed by 6 bases and J by 0 bases, leaving 11 bases between them. This CDR3 has 14 amino acids. Here the CDR3 DNA reads TGTGCCAGCAGATCCGGGAGCATGAACACTGAAGCTTTCTTT. As protein: CASRSGSMNTEAFF.

By share, this clonotype ranks as medium-sized. This beta chain came through as a stray read in a library set up for alpha chains, and its size says little. The genes are TRBV30 and TRBJ1-1; 9 bases are shared with TRBD1. The CDR3 is 14 residues long. Trimming took 1 base from V and 8 from J; bases not matched to a gene: 8. CDR1 and CDR2 from the germline V gene are GTSNPN and SVGIG (reference sequence). CDR3 bases: TGTGCCTGGAGTGAGATCGGGACAGGGAACGAAGCTTTCTTT. Its protein product is CAWSEIGTGNEAFF.